These 12 T cell receptor beta chains share one sample of origin, sequenced in a study of CD8 T cells in ankylosing spondylitis. Study-wide points: What appeared characteristic of ankylosing spondylitis blood was a TCR beta motif of several highly homologous variants.

TCRdb independently ran MiXCR on the 5' RACE reads; one entry per CDR3 protein. The table includes some 140,000 distinct CDR3 sequences, 17% detected once. These receptors have no identified antigens. Specimen: blood, either unsorted or a sorted T cell fraction (not recorded which). These receptors were taken from a male donor with ankylosing spondylitis.

This clonotype was counted only a few times. This rearrangement joins TRBV7-2 to TRBJ1-1; TRBD1 aligns across 8 bases. From germline, CDR1 is SGHTA and CDR2 FQGNSA. Unmatched junction bases numbered 6, after V lost 3 bases and J lost 3 bases. The CDR3 sequence is 15 residues long. DNA of the CDR3: TGTGCCAGCAGCTTCCGGACAGGGCGGGACACTGAAGCTTTCTTT. It encodes CASSFRTGRDTEAFF.

This clonotype came up a few times. The chain carries TRBV3-1 and TRBJ2-7; maybe TRBD1 (6 bases). The germline V gene has CDR1 LGHDT and CDR2 YNNKEL (reference sequence). V was pared by 0 bases and J by 3 bases, with 18 bases between. This CDR3 comprises 17 residues. Here the CDR3 DNA reads TGTGCCAGCAGCCAAGACAGGGGATCCCCTGTCGACTACGAGCAGTACTTC. This sequence encodes CASSQDRGSPVDYEQYF.

This clonotype was recorded many times. The chain is built from TRBV29-1 and TRBJ2-1, with a weak D call TRBD2 (6 bases). V was trimmed by 3 bases and J by 3 bases, leaving 18 bases between them. Germline assignment: CDR1 SQVTM and CDR2 ANQGSEA. CDR3 length equals 16 residues. CDR3 bases: TGCAGCGTTGACTCCCCTAGCGTCCTGAGCTACAATGAGCAGTTCTTC. Protein sequence: CSVDSPSVLSYNEQFF.

The rearrangement joins TRBV4-2 to TRBJ2-1; D gene ambiguous. V lost 5 bases and J lost 6, with 8 bases in between. CDR3 length: 12 residues. Germline CDR1 reads LGHNA; CDR2 reads YNFKEQ. In DNA form, the CDR3 reads TGTGCCAGCAGCTCCTACGTCAATGAGCAGTTCTTC. Protein sequence: CASSSYVNEQFF.

This clonotype has ten or more counts. This chain joins TRBV27 and TRBJ2-5; the D gene is possibly TRBD1 (5 bases). The CDR3 is 14 amino acids. The germline V and J ends were trimmed by 4 bases and 2 bases, with 11 bases remaining between them. Per germline, CDR1 MNHEY and CDR2 SMNVEV (reference sequence). In DNA, the CDR3 is TGTGCCAGCAGTTCGGGTGGGGCTCAAGAGACCCAGTACTTC. Translating gives CASSSGGAQETQYF.

The sample holds a few counts of this clonotype. The rearrangement uses TRBV12-3 or TRBV12-4 and TRBJ2-1; D uncertain. This CDR3 region has 14 residues. Trimming stripped 2 bases from V and 9 bases from J, with 14 bases between. The CDR3 here is CASSLRATLGEQFF. DNA of the CDR3: TGTGCCAGCAGTTTACGGGCGACCCTCGGTGAGCAGTTCTTC.

J is TRBJ2-2 and V is TRBV27; possibly TRBD2 for D (6 bases). The CDR3 spans 13 residues. Trimming left V 10 bases short and J 1 base short, with 10 bases between. The germline V gene has CDR1 MNHEY and CDR2 SMNVEV (reference sequence). CDR3 in amino acids: CAIKGGNTGELFF. The CDR3 DNA follows: TGTGCCATCAAGGGAGGGAACACCGGGGAGCTGTTTTTT.

The table lists this clonotype with many counts. The chain uses TRBV19 and TRBJ2-2, with no clear D. Trimming removed 5 bases from V and 6 bases from J, with 4 bases in between. Germline lookup yields CDR1 LNHDA and CDR2 SQIVND (reference sequence). The CDR3 loop spans 11 amino acids. As DNA, the CDR3 is TGTGCCAGTAGTCCGCCCGGGGAGCTGTTTTTT. It yields the protein CASSPPGELFF.

This clonotype was seen a handful of times. The J gene is TRBJ2-6, the V gene TRBV10-3; D is unresolved. From germline, CDR1 is ENHRY and CDR2 SYGVKD. The CDR3 extends over 13 amino acids. V lost 8 bases and J 2 bases, leaving 7 bases between the germline ends. The CDR3 DNA is TGTGCCATCCTTGCTCCTGGGGCCAACGTCCTGACTTTC. Protein: CAILAPGANVLTF.

This clonotype was picked up a small number of times. The J gene is TRBJ1-1, the V gene TRBV15; maybe TRBD1 (5 bases). The germline V and J ends were trimmed by 2 bases and 0 bases, with 10 bases remaining between them. In germline, CDR1 is LNHNV, CDR2 YYDKDF (reference sequence). CDR3 length equals 15 residues. CDR3 in amino acids: CATSRFWGLNTEAFF. The CDR3 DNA reads as TGTGCCACCAGCAGATTTTGGGGGTTGAACACTGAAGCTTTCTTT.

This clonotype was picked up a small number of times. V is TRBV29-1 and J is TRBJ2-7; D is unresolved. V shed 2 bases and J shed 4 bases, with 18 bases lying between them. Per the germline V gene, CDR1 is SQVTM and CDR2 is ANQGSEA. The CDR3 covers 15 residues. CDR3 sequence reads: CSVETGTHSPYEQYF. The CDR3 DNA follows: TGCAGCGTTGAAACCGGTACCCATTCCCCATACGAGCAGTACTTC.

This clonotype was detected a few times. V gene TRBV5-1 combines with J gene TRBJ2-1; TRBD2 is a possible D gene (5 bases). Germline V gives CDR1 SGHRS, CDR2 YFSETQ. V lost 0 bases and J 3 bases, leaving 7 bases between the germline ends. The CDR3 loop spans 14 amino acids. CDR3 sequence: CASSLVGNYNEQFF. DNA of the CDR3: TGCGCCAGCAGCTTGGTCGGGAACTACAATGAGCAGTTCTTC.